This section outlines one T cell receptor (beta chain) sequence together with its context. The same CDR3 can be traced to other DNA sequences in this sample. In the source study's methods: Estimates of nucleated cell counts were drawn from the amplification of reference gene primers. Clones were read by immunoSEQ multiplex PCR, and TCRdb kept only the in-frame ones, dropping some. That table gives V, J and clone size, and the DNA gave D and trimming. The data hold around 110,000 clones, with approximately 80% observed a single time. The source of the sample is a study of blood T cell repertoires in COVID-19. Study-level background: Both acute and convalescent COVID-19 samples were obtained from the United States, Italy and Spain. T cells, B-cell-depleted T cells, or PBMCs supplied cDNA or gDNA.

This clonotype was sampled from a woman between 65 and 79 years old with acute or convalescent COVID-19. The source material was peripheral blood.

This CDR3 reads CASSFQNTEAFF. CDR3 DNA: TGCGCCAGCAGCTTTCAGAACACTGAAGCTTTCTTT. This chain uses TRBV5-1 with TRBJ1-1; no firm D call. The CDR3 spans 12 residues. Between the trimmed V and J ends, which lost 2 bases and 1 base, there was a span of 3 bases. Germline values: CDR1 SGHRS, CDR2 YFSETQ.